The 6 T cell receptor beta chains listed next were all sequenced from one sample in a study of T-cell reconstitution after alpha-beta-depleted transplantation in children. Preparation of the TCRbeta library involved a method that used unique molecular identifiers. Each CDR3 protein gets one entry after TCRdb re-called the PCR reads with MiXCR. Counted here are 150,000 to 200,000 distinct CDR3 sequences, approximately 14% occurring once; the ten biggest clones make up roughly 13%. The specimen comprised PBMCs from the stem cell graft donor, sampled from the stem cell graft. Receptor source: a human donor who donated a stem cell graft to a child with acute lymphoblastic leukemia.

This clonotype was observed at least ten times. The rearrangement uses TRBV5-1 and TRBJ1-5; D ambiguous. The germline gives CDR1 SGHRS, CDR2 YFSETQ. This CDR3 has 15 amino acids. V was pared by 0 bases and J by 10 bases, with 17 bases between. The CDR3 bases are TGCGCCAGCAGCTTGGGTCCCACAGAAGCGCGCCCCCAGCATTTT. Its translation: CASSLGPTEARPQHF.

At least ten counts were recorded for this clonotype. The chain uses TRBV6-5 and TRBJ2-1, with 14 positions matching TRBD2. V trimming: 6 bases; J trimming: 8 bases; junction bases outside the gene matches: 6. The germline V gene has CDR1 MNHEY and CDR2 SVGAGI. The CDR3 has 15 amino acids. Here the CDR3 reads CASSQTSGRAHEQFF. CDR3 nucleotides: TGTGCCAGCAGCCAGACTAGCGGGAGGGCCCATGAGCAGTTCTTC.

In this sample, this clonotype turned up many times. V gene TRBV5-1 combines with J gene TRBJ1-5, with TRBD1 matching 9 bases. The CDR3 length is 18 residues. Germline V CDR1 and CDR2: SGHRS, YFSETQ. V trimming: 0 bases; J trimming: 1 base; junction bases outside the gene matches: 8. The CDR3, as DNA: TGCGCCAGCAGCTTGGCCCTGGGGACAGGGTCAAGCAATCAGCCCCAGCATTTT. Its translation is CASSLALGTGSSNQPQHF.

In its sample, this clonotype was seen a few times. The chain is built from TRBV20-1 and TRBJ2-3, with 7 positions matching TRBD2. Germline lookup yields CDR1 DFQATT and CDR2 SNEGSKA (reference sequence). The CDR3 is 15 residues long. V dropped 5 bases and J dropped 2; count of bases not matched to a gene: 10. The CDR3 region is CSAQTAGVTTDTQYF. In nucleotides, the CDR3 is TGCAGTGCTCAGACGGCGGGAGTAACCACAGATACGCAGTATTTT.

This clonotype has at least ten counts. The chain joins TRBV27 to TRBJ1-2; no reliable D call. Trimming pared 0 bases from V and 6 bases from J, leaving 14 bases between. The germline CDR1 and CDR2 sequences are MNHEY and SMNVEV (reference sequence). This CDR3 is 15 amino acids long. The CDR3 region is CASSLSSRSFDGYTF. CDR3 nucleotide sequence: TGTGCCAGCAGTTTATCTTCCAGGAGTTTCGATGGCTACACCTTC.

Of note for this clonotype: One junction end does not reproduce the germline sequence, and a read error may be involved. This chain links TRBV5-1 with TRBJ2-5; TRBD2 matches 13 bases. The CDR3 totals 18 residues. From germline, CDR1 is SGHRS and CDR2 YFSETQ. The CDR3 protein is CASSSAGGTSGDQETQYF. The DNA of the CDR3 is TGCGCCAGCTCAAGTGCCGGGGGGACTAGCGGGGACCAAGAGACCCAGTACTTT.